These T cell receptor beta chains were read from a single sample in a study of identical twins. TCRdb reanalysed the 5' RACE reads using MiXCR and keeps one entry per CDR3 protein. This table holds some 630,000 distinct CDR3 sequences, roughly 7.2% found once. The sample also formed part of further work on yellow fever vaccine responses in identical twins.

The sequencing input was PBMCs. The source is a woman between 18 and 30 years old in good health. Both conserved end residues are part of each CDR3. A D gene is named only where the DNA matches it firmly. Size is omitted from some rows. Given values are once, few, many or a class for expanded clones.

v_call	clone_size	j_call	cdr3_length	d_call	cdr3_aa	cdr3_nt
TRBV5-5	few	TRBJ2-4	15	.	CASSLVGGRTNIQYF	TGTGCCAGCAGCTTGGTGGGGGGGCGTACGAACATTCAGTACTTC
TRBV29-1	few	TRBJ1-2	11	.	CSVAGAGGYTF	TGCAGCGTTGCCGGGGCCGGGGGCTACACCTTC
TRBV28	.	TRBJ2-7	14	TRBD2	CASSRSGGYYEQYF	TGTGCCAGCAGTCGGTCGGGGGGGTACTACGAGCAGTACTTC
TRBV20-1	.	TRBJ2-2	13	.	CSAINRDTGELFF	TGCAGTGCTATCAACAGGGACACCGGGGAGCTGTTTTTT
TRBV11-2	few	TRBJ2-5	18	.	CASSLEGPGSSYQETQYF	TGTGCCAGCAGCTTAGAAGGTCCGGGCTCATCGTACCAAGAGACCCAGTACTTC
TRBV29-1	.	TRBJ2-1	16	TRBD1	CSVERSDRAYHNEQFF	TGCAGCGTTGAACGGTCTGACAGGGCTTACCACAATGAGCAGTTCTTC
TRBV24-1	many	TRBJ2-1	17	TRBD2	CATSDFGLAGASNEQFF	TGTGCCACCAGTGATTTCGGACTAGCGGGAGCATCTAATGAGCAGTTCTTC
TRBV15	few	TRBJ1-1	13	.	CATSRDRIFEAFF	TGTGCCACCAGCAGAGATCGGATATTTGAAGCTTTCTTT
TRBV29-1	.	TRBJ2-2	15	TRBD2	CSVLGGQGLSGELFF	TGCAGCGTCCTGGGGGGTCAGGGACTATCCGGGGAGCTGTTTTTT
TRBV14	.	TRBJ1-1	12	.	CASSQDWTEAFF	TGTGCCAGCAGCCAAGATTGGACTGAAGCTTTCTTT
TRBV5-4	.	TRBJ2-1	19	TRBD1	CASSLAGTGVRGSYNEQFF	TGTGCCAGCAGCTTGGCCGGGACAGGGGTTCGCGGCTCCTACAATGAGCAGTTCTTC
TRBV10-3	many	TRBJ1-2	13	.	CAISLTENYGYTF	TGTGCCATCAGCTTGACAGAGAACTATGGCTACACCTTC
TRBV5-1	few	TRBJ2-1	16	TRBD1	CASSLVATGGVNEQFF	TGCGCCAGCAGCTTGGTGGCGACAGGGGGTGTTAATGAGCAGTTCTTC
TRBV5-1	.	TRBJ2-7	13	.	CASSLATTYEQYF	TGCGCCAGCAGCTTGGCAACAACCTACGAGCAGTACTTC
TRBV5-1	many	TRBJ2-5	15	TRBD1	CASSLEGAVQETQYF	TGCGCCAGCAGCTTGGAGGGGGCAGTTCAAGAGACCCAGTACTTC
TRBV6-1	few	TRBJ1-2	14	TRBD1	CASTIPGQGEGYTF	TGTGCCAGCACGATACCGGGACAGGGTGAAGGCTACACCTTC
TRBV24-1	few	TRBJ2-3	19	TRBD1	CATSVPVAGGPSRADTQYF	TGTGCCACCAGTGTTCCCGTGGCAGGGGGCCCCTCCCGCGCAGATACGCAGTATTTT
TRBV20-1	few	TRBJ2-7	13	.	CSMERARTYEQYF	TGCAGTATGGAGAGGGCCAGGACCTACGAGCAGTACTTC
TRBV6-5	.	TRBJ1-1	17	.	CASSYSAGPDLNTEAFF	TGTGCCAGCAGTTACTCGGCGGGACCGGATCTGAACACTGAAGCTTTCTTT
TRBV7-9	.	TRBJ2-2	13	.	CASARGDTGELFF	TGTGCCAGTGCGCGGGGAGACACCGGGGAGCTGTTTTTT
TRBV29-1	few	TRBJ2-7	16	TRBD2	CSVEGLLAGGPHEQYF	TGCAGCGTTGAAGGCCTCCTAGCGGGAGGGCCCCACGAGCAGTACTTC
TRBV10-3	few	TRBJ1-1	11	.	CAISENTEAFF	TGTGCCATCAGTGAGAACACTGAAGCTTTCTTT
TRBV3-1	many	TRBJ1-6	13	TRBD1	CASSRGGDSPLHF	TGTGCCAGCAGCCGAGGGGGCGATTCACCCCTCCACTTT
TRBV2	many	TRBJ2-5	13	.	CASISGARETQYF	TGTGCCAGCATCTCTGGGGCTCGGGAGACCCAGTACTTC
TRBV6-4	few	TRBJ2-1	13	.	CASSERGHNEQFF	TGTGCCAGCAGTGAAAGGGGCCACAATGAGCAGTTCTTC
TRBV5-1	.	TRBJ2-1	17	TRBD2	CASSFNRELAGPYEQFF	TGCGCCAGCAGCTTCAATCGGGAATTAGCGGGGCCATATGAGCAGTTCTTC
TRBV20-1	many	TRBJ2-1	15	TRBD2	CSAQGLAGVYNEQFF	TGCAGTGCCCAGGGACTAGCGGGAGTCTACAATGAGCAGTTCTTC
TRBV28	few	TRBJ2-1	15	TRBD2	CASSPLAGEVNEQFF	TGTGCCAGCAGCCCACTAGCGGGAGAAGTCAATGAGCAGTTCTTC
TRBV13	.	TRBJ2-4	18	TRBD1	CASSFDRGQSGAKNIQYF	TGTGCCAGCAGCTTTGACAGGGGGCAAAGTGGGGCCAAAAACATTCAGTACTTC
TRBV18	.	TRBJ1-1	15	.	CASSPRRSLNTEAFF	TGTGCCAGCTCACCAAGACGTTCCTTGAACACTGAAGCTTTCTTT
TRBV7-8	few	TRBJ2-1	16	.	CASSLTAKGRYNEQFF	TGTGCCAGCAGCTTAACAGCTAAGGGGAGATACAATGAGCAGTTCTTC
TRBV20-1	few	TRBJ1-5	13	TRBD1	CSAHGQGGQPQHF	TGCAGTGCCCACGGACAGGGAGGCCAGCCCCAGCATTTT
TRBV12-3/TRBV12-4	many	TRBJ1-2	12	.	CASSFTGSGYTF	TGTGCCAGCAGTTTTACAGGGAGCGGCTACACCTTC